The present TCR beta chain was sequenced within a study of a mutant IDH1 vaccine in newly diagnosed glioma. As for the study in general: Vaccination followed radiotherapy alone by 4-6 weeks, or accompanied temozolomide cycles.

Produced via immunoSEQ multiplex PCR; TCRdb's table is partial and in-frame only. The data contain over 50,000 clones, about 87% of them singletons. The V gene's germline CDR1 is KGHSH and CDR2 LQKENI. The ends lost 0 bases at V and 7 bases at J; junction bases unmatched: 2. This CDR3 is 15 amino acids long. Time point defined: week 5, during vaccination. The investigators gave 300 ug of mutant IDH1 20-mer peptide in each vaccine dose, together with topical imiquimod. A remark on this clone: Its target is not known.

The receptor was isolated from a middle-aged woman with glioma. This rearrangement joins TRBV18 to TRBJ1-4; 10 bases line up with TRBD1. The starting material was PBMCs, obtained from a glioma patient whose treatment included an IDH1 peptide vaccine. For the CDR3, the DNA is TGTGCCAGCTCACCACCGCGGGACAGGGGTGAAAAACTGTTTTTT. Translating it yields CASSPPRDRGEKLFF.